This T cell receptor beta chain was captured in a study of OX40 agonist ivuxolimab in advanced cancers. Whole-study findings and limits: Partial responders receiving 0.1-3.0 mg/kg showed among the lowest clonal expansion.

Patients were ruled out by autoimmune disease history or systemic immunosuppression. The CDR3 sequence is 13 residues long. V was clipped by 3 bases and J by 7 bases, with 15 bases between them. Germline V gene lookup returns CDR1 GTSNPN and CDR2 SVGIG (reference sequence). In the case of this clone: The target antigen is unknown.

The assay was immunoSEQ multiplex PCR, and TCRdb's table has in-frame clones only and misses some. This sample has 40,000 to 55,000 clones, with roughly 82% found just once. This sequence was found in an adult with an advanced solid tumor such as melanoma, head and neck, liver or kidney cancer. The V gene is TRBV30, the J gene TRBJ1-2; D not certain. Sequenced material: CD4+ or CD8+ T cells sorted from blood, taken in a trial of the OX40 agonist ivuxolimab. The CDR3 here is CAWSPTFRSGYTF. CDR3 in DNA: TGTGCCTGGAGCCCTACTTTTCGGTCTGGCTACACCTTC. Full variable domain (rest looked up from reference TRBV30 and TRBJ1-2): SQTIHQWPATLVQPVGSPLSLECTVEGTSNPNLYWYRQAAGRGLQLLFYSVGIGQISSEVPQNLSASRPQDRQFILSSKKLLLSDSGFYLCAWSPTFRSGYTFGSGTRLTVV.